Sequencing of this TCR beta chain was carried out in a study of blood T cell repertoires in COVID-19. About the study: Nucleic acid was either cDNA or gDNA, and it came from T cells, B-cell-depleted T cells, or PBMCs.

V was pared by 4 bases and J by 8 bases, with 7 bases of the junction left unmatched. The CDR3 has 14 amino acids. The germline gives CDR1 LNHDA, CDR2 SQIVND (reference sequence). Profiling relied on immunoSEQ multiplex PCR, and the TCRdb table lists in-frame clones only, not all of them. The data hold roughly 300,000 clones, with around 92% observed a single time. V and J are TRBV19 and TRBJ2-1, with 8 positions matching TRBD2. This TCR came from a woman aged 30 to 39 with COVID-19, enrolled during active disease. The sequenced sample consisted of peripheral blood. CDR3 residues: CASSTSGTRDEQFF. The CDR3 coding sequence is TGTGCCAGTAGTACCTCAGGGACTAGGGATGAGCAGTTCTTC.